This T cell receptor beta chain comes out of a study of blood T cells in healthy people across ages. General study results and limits: Estimates drawn from one million T cells were deemed to understate diversity. Changes seen in expanded clonotypes were possibly confounded by donor CMV status left unknown.

Alongside a J-beta primer mix, a sample-barcoded 5' primer served in a second PCR lasting 7 to 11 cycles. TCRdb recomputed calls from the 5' RACE reads with MiXCR, one row per CDR3 protein. The profile shows roughly 2 million distinct CDR3 sequences, roughly 50% of them singletons. Germline CDR1 is SGHVS and CDR2 is FQNEAQ. The CDR3 has 14 amino acids. Trimming removed 3 bases from V and 0 bases from J, with 8 bases in between. This clonotype was seen a few times. No antigen is known for it. Being one base from a much bigger clone, this may be a read error. This chain uses TRBV7-8 with TRBJ2-5; maybe TRBD2 (6 bases). The sample comprised blood. The TCR was taken from a woman in her thirties or forties in good health. The CDR3: CASSFRDYQETQYF. Here the CDR3 DNA reads TGTGCCAGCAGCTTCCGGGACTACCAAGAGACCCAGTACTTC.